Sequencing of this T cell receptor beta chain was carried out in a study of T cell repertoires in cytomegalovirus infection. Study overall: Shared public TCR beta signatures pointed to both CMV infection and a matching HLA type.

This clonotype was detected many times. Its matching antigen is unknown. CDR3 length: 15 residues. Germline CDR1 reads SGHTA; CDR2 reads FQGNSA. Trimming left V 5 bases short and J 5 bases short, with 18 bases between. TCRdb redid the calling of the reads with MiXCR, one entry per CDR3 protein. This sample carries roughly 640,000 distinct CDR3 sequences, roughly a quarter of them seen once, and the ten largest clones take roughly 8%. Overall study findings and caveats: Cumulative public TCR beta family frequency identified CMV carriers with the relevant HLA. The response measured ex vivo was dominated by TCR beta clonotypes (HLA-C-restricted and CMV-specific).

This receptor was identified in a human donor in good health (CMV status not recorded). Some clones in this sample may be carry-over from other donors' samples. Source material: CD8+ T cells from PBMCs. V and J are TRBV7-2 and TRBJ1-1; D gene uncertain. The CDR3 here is CASSERGVVGTEAFF. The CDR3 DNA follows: TGTGCCAGCAGCGAGCGGGGAGTAGTGGGGACTGAAGCTTTCTTT. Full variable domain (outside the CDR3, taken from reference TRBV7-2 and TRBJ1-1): GAGVSQSPSNKVTEKGKDVELRCDPISGHTALYWYRQSLGQGLEFLIYFQGNSAPDKSGLPSDRFSAERTGGSVSTLTIQRTQQEDSAVYLCASSERGVVGTEAFFGQGTRLTVV.